The 5 T cell receptor beta chains presented below share a single source sample, sequenced in a study of cytomegalovirus exposure and HLA in healthy donors. 60 Vbeta and 13 Jbeta primers were used in PCR. The table came from immunoSEQ multiplex PCR; TCRdb's copy has only in-frame clones and leaves some out. Here the sample spans approximately 52,000 clones, 70% to 75% being singletons. The sample comprised PBMCs. All receptors come from a man aged 35 to 55 in good health and CMV-seropositive.

This chain joins TRBV5-1 and TRBJ1-3, with TRBD1 matching 8 bases. The CDR3 is 15 residues long. After removal of 1 base from V and 3 bases from J, the junction contained 3 bases not matched to a gene. Germline-derived CDR1 and CDR2 are SGHRS and YFSETQ. The CDR3 DNA sequence: TGCGCCAGCAGCTTGCAGGGGGCTGGTGGAAACACCATATATTTT. This translates into CASSLQGAGGNTIYF.

The V and J genes are TRBV7-3 and TRBJ2-5; a weak D match, TRBD2 (5 bases). Trimming shortened V by 5 bases and J by 5 bases, and 12 bases separated the two germline ends. CDR1 is SGHTA and CDR2 is FQGTGA in the germline V gene. The CDR3 has 13 amino acids. In DNA form, the CDR3 reads TGTGCCAGCAGCCGCGTCGAGCGGGAGACCCAGTACTTC. This sequence encodes CASSRVERETQYF.

This clone was counted only a few times. This sequence joins TRBV4-1 and TRBJ2-5, with TRBD2 matching over 11 bases. This CDR3 comprises 16 residues. The germline CDR1 and CDR2 sequences are MGHRA and YSYEKL. Trimming cost V 3 bases and J 11 bases; bases outside gene matches: 14. CDR3: CASSQALAGGEEGQYF. DNA of the CDR3: TGCGCCAGCAGCCAGGCCTTAGCGGGGGGGGAAGAGGGTCAGTACTTC.

This chain uses TRBV2 with TRBJ2-2; D remains unclear. In germline, CDR1 is SNHLY, CDR2 FYNNEI. The CDR3 sequence is 16 residues long. The V end was cut by 2 bases, the J end by 0 bases, with 10 bases between. The CDR3 reads CASSEMAITNTGELFF. CDR3 DNA sequence: TGTGCCAGCAGTGAAATGGCCATAACGAACACCGGGGAGCTGTTTTTT.

This clone occurred once. The chain carries TRBV2 and TRBJ1-6, with a possible D match to TRBD1 (5 bases). Trimming removed 7 bases at V and 5 bases at J, with 9 bases between. CDR3 length: 13 residues. Per germline, CDR1 SNHLY and CDR2 FYNNEI. CDR3 DNA: TGTGCCAGCATGCGGGGGGATAATTCACCCCTCCACTTT. Protein sequence: CASMRGDNSPLHF. Full variable domain (outside the CDR3, taken from reference TRBV2 and TRBJ1-6): EPEVTQTPSHQVTQMGQEVILRCVPISNHLYFYWYRQILGQKVEFLVSFYNNEISEKSEIFDDQFSVERPDGSNFTLKIRSTKLEDSAMYFCASMRGDNSPLHFGNGTRLTVT.